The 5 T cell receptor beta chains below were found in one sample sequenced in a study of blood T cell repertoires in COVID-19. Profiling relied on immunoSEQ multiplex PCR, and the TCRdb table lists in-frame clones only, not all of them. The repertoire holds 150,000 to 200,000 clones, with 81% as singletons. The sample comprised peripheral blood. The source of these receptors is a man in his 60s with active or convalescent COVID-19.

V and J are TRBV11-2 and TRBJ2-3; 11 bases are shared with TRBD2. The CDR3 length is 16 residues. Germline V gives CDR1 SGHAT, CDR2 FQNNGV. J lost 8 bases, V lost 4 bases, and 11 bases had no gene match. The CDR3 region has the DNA TGTGCCAGCAGCTACGGACTAGCGGGTCTGGGGGGTACGCAGTATTTT. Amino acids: CASSYGLAGLGGTQYF.

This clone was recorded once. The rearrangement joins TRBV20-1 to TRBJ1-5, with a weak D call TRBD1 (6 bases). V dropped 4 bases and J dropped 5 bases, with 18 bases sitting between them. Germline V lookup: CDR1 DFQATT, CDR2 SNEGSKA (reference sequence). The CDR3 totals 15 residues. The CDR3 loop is CSANDRHRSDQPQHF. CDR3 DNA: TGCAGTGCTAATGACAGGCACAGAAGTGATCAGCCCCAGCATTTT.

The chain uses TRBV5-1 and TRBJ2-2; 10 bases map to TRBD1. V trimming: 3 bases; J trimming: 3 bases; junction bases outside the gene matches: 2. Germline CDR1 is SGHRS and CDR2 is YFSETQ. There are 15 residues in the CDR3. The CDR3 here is CASSYGQGDTGELFF. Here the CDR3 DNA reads TGCGCCAGCAGCTACGGACAGGGGGACACCGGGGAGCTGTTTTTT.

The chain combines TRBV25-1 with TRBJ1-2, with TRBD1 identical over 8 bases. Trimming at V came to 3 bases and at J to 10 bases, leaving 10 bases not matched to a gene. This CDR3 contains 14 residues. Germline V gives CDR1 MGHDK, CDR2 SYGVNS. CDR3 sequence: CASSDPTTGAHYTF. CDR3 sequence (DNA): TGTGCCAGCAGTGACCCCACGACAGGGGCACACTACACCTTC.

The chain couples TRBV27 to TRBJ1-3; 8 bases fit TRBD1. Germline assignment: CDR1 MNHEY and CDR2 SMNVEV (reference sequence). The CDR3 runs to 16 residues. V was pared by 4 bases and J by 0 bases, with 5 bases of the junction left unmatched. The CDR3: CASSYTGGSSGNTIYF. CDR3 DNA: TGTGCCAGCAGTTACACAGGGGGAAGCTCTGGAAACACCATATATTTT.